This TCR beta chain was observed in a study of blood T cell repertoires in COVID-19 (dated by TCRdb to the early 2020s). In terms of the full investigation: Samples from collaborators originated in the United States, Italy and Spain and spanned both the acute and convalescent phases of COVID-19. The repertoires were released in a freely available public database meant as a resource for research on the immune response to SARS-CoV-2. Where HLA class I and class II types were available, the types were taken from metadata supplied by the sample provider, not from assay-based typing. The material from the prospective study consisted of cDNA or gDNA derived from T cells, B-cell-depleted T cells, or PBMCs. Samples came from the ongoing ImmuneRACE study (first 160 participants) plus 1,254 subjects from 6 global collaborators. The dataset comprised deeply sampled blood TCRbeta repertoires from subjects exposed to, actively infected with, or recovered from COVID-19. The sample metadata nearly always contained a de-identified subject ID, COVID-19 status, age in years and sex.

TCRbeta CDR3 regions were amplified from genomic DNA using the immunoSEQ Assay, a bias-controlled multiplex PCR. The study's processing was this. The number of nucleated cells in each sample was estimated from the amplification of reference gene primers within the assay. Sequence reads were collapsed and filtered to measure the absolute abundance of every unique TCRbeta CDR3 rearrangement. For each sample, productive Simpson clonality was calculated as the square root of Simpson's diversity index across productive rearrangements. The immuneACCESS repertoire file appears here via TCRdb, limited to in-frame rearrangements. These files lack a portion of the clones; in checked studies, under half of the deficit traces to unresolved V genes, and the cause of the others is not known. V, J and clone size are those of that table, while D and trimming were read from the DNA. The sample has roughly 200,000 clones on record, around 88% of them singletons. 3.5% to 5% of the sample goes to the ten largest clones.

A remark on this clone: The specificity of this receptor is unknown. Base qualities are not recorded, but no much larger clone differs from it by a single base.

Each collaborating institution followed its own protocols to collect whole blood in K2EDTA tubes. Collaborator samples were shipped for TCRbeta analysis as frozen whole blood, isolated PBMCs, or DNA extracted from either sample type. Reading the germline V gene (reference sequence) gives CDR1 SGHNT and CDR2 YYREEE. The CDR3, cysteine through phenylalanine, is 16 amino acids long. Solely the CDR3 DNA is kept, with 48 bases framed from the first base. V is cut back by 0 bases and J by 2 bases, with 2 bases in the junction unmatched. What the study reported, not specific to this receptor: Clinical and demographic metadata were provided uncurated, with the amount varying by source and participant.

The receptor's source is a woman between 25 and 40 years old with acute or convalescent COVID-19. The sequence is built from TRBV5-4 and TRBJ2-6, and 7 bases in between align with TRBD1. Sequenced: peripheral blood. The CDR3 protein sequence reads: CASSLDRGAGANVLTF. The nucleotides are TGTGCCAGCAGCTTGGACAGGGGTGCTGGGGCCAACGTCCTGACTTTC.